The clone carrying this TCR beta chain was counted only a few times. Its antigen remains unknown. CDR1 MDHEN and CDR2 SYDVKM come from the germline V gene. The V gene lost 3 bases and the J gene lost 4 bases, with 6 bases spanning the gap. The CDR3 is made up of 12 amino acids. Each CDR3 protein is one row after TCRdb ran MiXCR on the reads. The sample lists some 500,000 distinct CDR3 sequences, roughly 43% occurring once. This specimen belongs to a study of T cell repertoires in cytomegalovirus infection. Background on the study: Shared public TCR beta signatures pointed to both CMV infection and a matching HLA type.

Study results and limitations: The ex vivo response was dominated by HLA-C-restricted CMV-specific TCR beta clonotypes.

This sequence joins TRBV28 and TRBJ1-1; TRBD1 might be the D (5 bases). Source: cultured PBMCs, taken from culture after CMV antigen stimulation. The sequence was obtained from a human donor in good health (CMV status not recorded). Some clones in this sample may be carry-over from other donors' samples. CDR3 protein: CASSFQGTEAFF. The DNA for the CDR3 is TGTGCCAGCAGTTTCCAGGGCACTGAAGCTTTCTTT.